The 12 T cell receptor beta chains below all came from one sample that was sequenced in a study of T cells in Graves' hyperthyroidism and ophthalmopathy. Researchers amplified the TCR beta CDR3 regions from RNA transcripts. Initially, a first-round RT-PCR of the TCR CDR3 employed the HTBI primer set. TCRdb used MiXCR to reprocess the multiplex PCR reads, holding one entry per CDR3 protein. The sample contains over 350,000 distinct CDR3 sequences, less than 20% of which appear only once. Source material: blood. These receptors came from a man aged 18-30 years with Graves' ophthalmopathy.

This clonotype was observed many times. The V call is TRBV28, the J call TRBJ2-1; a possible D gene is TRBD2 (6 bases). CDR3 length: 11 amino acids. Germline assignment: CDR1 MDHEN and CDR2 SYDVKM. V gave up 6 bases and J gave up 8 bases, with 8 bases separating them. The CDR3 DNA sequence: TGTGCCAGCAGAGGAGGGGATGAGCAGTTCTTC. It yields the protein CASRGGDEQFF.

This clonotype was counted ten times or more. This rearrangement joins TRBV7-3 to TRBJ2-1, with D uncertain. Germline-derived CDR1 and CDR2 are SGHTA and FQGTGA. The CDR3 length is 14 residues. The V end was cut by 4 bases, the J end by 6 bases, with 13 bases between. CDR3 amino acids: CASSSQATPNEQFF. As DNA, the CDR3 is TGTGCCAGCAGCTCCCAGGCGACCCCCAATGAGCAGTTCTTC.

This clonotype was detected only a few times. The gene calls are TRBV6-2 or TRBV6-3 and TRBJ2-5, with TRBD2 matching over 13 bases. Germline lookup yields CDR1 MNHEY and CDR2 SVGEGT. The CDR3 loop spans 12 amino acids. V trimming: 6 bases; J trimming: 9 bases; junction bases outside the gene matches: 1. CDR3 nucleotides: TGTGCCAGCAGACTAGCGGGGGGGTCCCAGTACTTC. Translated: CASRLAGGSQYF.

This clonotype was counted many times. J is TRBJ2-7 and V is TRBV2; TRBD1 matches 11 bases. The germline gives CDR1 SNHLY, CDR2 FYNNEI. The CDR3 sequence is 12 residues long. The ends lost 11 bases at V and 5 bases at J; junction bases unmatched: 5. CDR3 DNA: TGTGCCCAGGACAGGGGGCTCCACGAGCAGTACTTC. It encodes CAQDRGLHEQYF. Complete variable domain (other parts from reference TRBV2 and TRBJ2-7): EPEVTQTPSHQVTQMGQEVILRCVPISNHLYFYWYRQILGQKVEFLVSFYNNEISEKSEIFDDQFSVERPDGSNFTLKIRSTKLEDSAMYFCAQDRGLHEQYFGPGTRLTVT.

The table lists this clonotype with many counts. The gene calls are TRBV18 and TRBJ1-1, with D possibly being TRBD1 (6 bases). CDR3 size: 14 residues. V shed 3 bases and J shed 2 bases, with 10 bases lying between them. Germline CDR1 reads KGHSH; CDR2 reads LQKENI. The CDR3 DNA reads as TGTGCCAGCTCACCGATGACAGGCAACACTGAAGCTTTCTTT. This encodes CASSPMTGNTEAFF.

This clonotype came up many times. The rearrangement joins TRBV18 to TRBJ2-5; D unclear. CDR1 and CDR2 (germline): KGHSH, LQKENI. This CDR3 region has 12 residues. With 6 bases removed from V and 4 bases from J, the gap between germline ends came to 9 bases. DNA for the CDR3: TGTGCCAGCTCCCCAAGGCGAGAGACCCAGTACTTC. Its translation: CASSPRRETQYF.

This clonotype has a count of ten or more. The chain combines TRBV27 with TRBJ2-1; 9 bases agree with TRBD1. The CDR3 covers 16 residues. V shed 4 bases and J 3 bases; nucleotides not matched to a gene: 7. Germline CDR1 MNHEY, CDR2 SMNVEV (reference sequence). The CDR3 sequence: CASSSTTGGGYNEQFF. CDR3 DNA sequence: TGTGCCAGCAGTTCTACCACAGGGGGCGGCTACAATGAGCAGTTCTTC.

This clonotype was counted between two and nine times. The J gene is TRBJ1-6, the V gene TRBV15, with 8 nucleotides matching TRBD1. V was pared by 0 bases and J by 8 bases, with 3 bases of the junction left unmatched. Germline values: CDR1 LNHNV, CDR2 YYDKDF (reference sequence). This CDR3 has 15 residues. CDR3 sequence: CATSRESDRDSPLHF. The DNA for the CDR3 is TGTGCCACCAGCAGAGAGTCGGACAGGGATTCACCCCTCCACTTT. Filled out from reference TRBV15 and TRBJ1-6, the complete variable domain reads DAMVIQNPRYQVTQFGKPVTLSCSQTLNHNVMYWYQQKSSQAPKLLFHYYDKDFNNEADTPDNFQSRRPNTSFCFLDIRSPGLGDTAMYLCATSRESDRDSPLHFGNGTRLTVT.

This clonotype was seen many times. The junction and the germline gene differ at one end; a read error may be behind it. J is TRBJ1-2 and V is TRBV11-2, with D maybe TRBD1 (6 bases). The CDR3 has 12 amino acids. The V gene's germline CDR1 is SGHAT and CDR2 FQNNGV. CDR3 sequence (DNA): TGTGCCAGCACACTTGCGGGGGCCCCCGATTCCTTC. This sequence encodes CASTLAGAPDSF. The whole variable domain, filled in from reference TRBV11-2 and TRBJ1-2, reads EAGVAQSPRYKIIEKRQSVAFWCNPISGHATLYWYQQILGQGPKLLIQFQNNGVVDDSQLPKDRFSAERLKGVDSTLKIQPAKLEDSAVYLCASTLAGAPDSFGSGTRLTVV.

This clonotype was counted ten times or more. V usage is TRBV27 and J usage is TRBJ2-7; no clear D. V lost 3 bases and J lost 0, with 9 bases in between. Germline V gene sequence: CDR1 MNHEY, CDR2 SMNVEV (reference sequence). There are 14 residues in the CDR3. The CDR3 here is CASSLETGSYEQYF. The CDR3 DNA follows: TGTGCCAGCAGTTTGGAGACGGGCTCCTACGAGCAGTACTTC.

This clonotype was seen many times. The rearrangement links TRBV24-1 to TRBJ2-3; D may be TRBD1 (5 bases). Germline V gives CDR1 KGHDR, CDR2 SFDVKD. This CDR3 region has 16 residues. V lost 0 bases to trimming and J lost 3 bases, with 12 bases between them. CDR3 sequence reads: CATSDLAGRGTDTQYF. The DNA for the CDR3 is TGTGCCACCAGTGATTTGGCCGGAAGGGGAACAGATACGCAGTATTTT.

This clonotype was seen a handful of times. The J gene is TRBJ1-3, the V gene TRBV20-1; weak D call: TRBD1 (6 bases). The CDR3 extends over 16 amino acids. Germline CDR1 is DFQATT and CDR2 is SNEGSKA (reference sequence). V was pared by 5 bases and J by 2 bases, with 19 bases between. DNA for the CDR3: TGCAGTGCTCCTACGGGGCACTCAGGGGCTGGAAACACCATATATTTT. Protein sequence: CSAPTGHSGAGNTIYF.